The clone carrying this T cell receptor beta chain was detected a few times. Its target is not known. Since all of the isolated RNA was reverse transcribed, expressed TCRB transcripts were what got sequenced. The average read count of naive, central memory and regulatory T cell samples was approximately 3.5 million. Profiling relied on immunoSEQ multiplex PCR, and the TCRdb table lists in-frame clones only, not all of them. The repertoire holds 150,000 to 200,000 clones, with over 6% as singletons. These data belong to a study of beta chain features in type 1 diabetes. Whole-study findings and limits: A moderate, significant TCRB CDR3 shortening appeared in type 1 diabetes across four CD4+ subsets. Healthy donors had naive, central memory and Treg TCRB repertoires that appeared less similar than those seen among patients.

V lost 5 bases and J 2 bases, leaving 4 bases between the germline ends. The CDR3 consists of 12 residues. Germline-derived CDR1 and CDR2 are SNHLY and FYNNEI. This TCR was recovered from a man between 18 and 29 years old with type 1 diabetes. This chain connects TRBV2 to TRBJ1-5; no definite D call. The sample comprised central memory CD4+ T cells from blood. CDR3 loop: CASSQGNQPQHF. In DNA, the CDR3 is TGTGCCAGCAGTCAGGGCAATCAGCCCCAGCATTTT.